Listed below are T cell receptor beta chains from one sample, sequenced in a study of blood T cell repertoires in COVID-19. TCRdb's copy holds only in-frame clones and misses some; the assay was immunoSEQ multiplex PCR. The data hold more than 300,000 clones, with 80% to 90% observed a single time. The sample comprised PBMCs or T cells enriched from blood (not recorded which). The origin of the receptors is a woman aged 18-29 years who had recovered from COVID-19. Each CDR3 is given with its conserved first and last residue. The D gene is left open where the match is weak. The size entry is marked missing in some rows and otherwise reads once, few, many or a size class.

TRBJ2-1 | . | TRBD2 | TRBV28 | TGTGCCAGCAGTTTAACGGGAGGGGGGTACAATGAGCAGTTCTTC | CASSLTGGGYNEQFF
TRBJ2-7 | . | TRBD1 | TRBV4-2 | TGTGCCAGCAGCCTCCGGGACAGGAGTGCGTACGAGCAGTACTTC | CASSLRDRSAYEQYF
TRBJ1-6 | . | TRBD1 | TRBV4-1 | TGCGCCAGCAGCCAAGGAAGAGGCAGGGGGTCGCCCTTTGGATTTTTGTCCCTCCACTTT | CASSQGRGRGSPFGFLSLHF
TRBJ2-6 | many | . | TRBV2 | TGTGCCAGCAGTGAACGCTCTGGGGCCAACGTCCTGACTTTC | CASSERSGANVLTF
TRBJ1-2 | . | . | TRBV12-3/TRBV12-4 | TGTGCCAGCAGCACAGGGTTTGGCTACACCTTC | CASSTGFGYTF
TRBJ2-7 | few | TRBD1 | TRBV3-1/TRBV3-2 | TGTGCCAGCAGCCAACCGACAGGGGGCATCAACGAGCAGTACTTC | CASSQPTGGINEQYF
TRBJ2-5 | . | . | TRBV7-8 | TGTGCCAGCAGCCGGAACAGCTACCAAGAGACCCAGTACTTC | CASSRNSYQETQYF
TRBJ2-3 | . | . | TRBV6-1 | TGTGCCAGCAGTGATGAGGCGGGGGCCATGATAATAAATACGCAGTATTTT | CASSDEAGAMIINTQYF
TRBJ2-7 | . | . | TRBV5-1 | TGCGCCAGCAGCTTGGGACTGCGGTACGAGCAGTACTTC | CASSLGLRYEQYF
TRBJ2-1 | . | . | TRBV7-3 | TGTGCCAGCAGCTTAATGTCAGGCGAGCAGTTCTTC | CASSLMSGEQFF
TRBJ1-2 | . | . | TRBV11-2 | TGTGCCAGCAGCTTAACAGTAGGCTATGGCTACACCTTC | CASSLTVGYGYTF
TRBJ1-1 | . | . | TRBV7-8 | TGTGCCAGCAGCCGAGGAGGCGCGGACACTGAAGCTTTCTTT | CASSRGGADTEAFF
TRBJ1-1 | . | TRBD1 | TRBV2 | TGTGCCAGCAGTTTAACAGGGGCCACTGAAGCTTTCTTT | CASSLTGATEAFF
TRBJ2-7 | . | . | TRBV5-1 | TGCGCCAGCAGCTTGGAAACAGCGGTGAGCTCCTACGAGCAGTACTTC | CASSLETAVSSYEQYF
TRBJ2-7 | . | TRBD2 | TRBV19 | TGTGCCAGTTCGGGTTTTGCGGGAGGCGGTTACGAGCAGTACTTC | CASSGFAGGGYEQYF
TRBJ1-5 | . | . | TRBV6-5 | TGTGCCAGCAGGGGAGGGGGTGTCAATCAGCCCCAGCATTTT | CASRGGGVNQPQHF
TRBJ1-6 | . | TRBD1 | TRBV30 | TGTGCCTGGAGTGTTGGCCAGGGGGGTTCACCCCTCCACTTT | CAWSVGQGGSPLHF
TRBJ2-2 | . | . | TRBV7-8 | TGTGCCAGCAGCTTATCCCCCCTCACCGGGGAGCTGTTTTTT | CASSLSPLTGELFF
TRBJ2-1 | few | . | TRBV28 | TGTGCCAGCAGTACACCGGGACTCTACAATGAGCAGTTCTTC | CASSTPGLYNEQFF
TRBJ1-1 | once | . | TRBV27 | TGTGCCAGCAGTTTTAAGGGGTTAAGCACTGAAGCTTTCTTT | CASSFKGLSTEAFF
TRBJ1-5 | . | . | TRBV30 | TGTGCCTGGAGAGTAGGACTGTATCAGCCCCAGCATTTT | CAWRVGLYQPQHF
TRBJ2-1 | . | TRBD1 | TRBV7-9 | TGTGCCAGCAGCCTGAGAAGGACAGGGAACGAGCAGTTCTTC | CASSLRRTGNEQFF
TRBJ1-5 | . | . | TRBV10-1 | TGCGCCAGCAGTGAGGACAACTATCAGCCCCAGCATTTT | CASSEDNYQPQHF
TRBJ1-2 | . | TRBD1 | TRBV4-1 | TGCGCCAGCAGCCAAGAACAGGGGACGGGCTACACCTTC | CASSQEQGTGYTF
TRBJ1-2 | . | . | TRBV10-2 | TGCGCCAGCAGTCTGGGTTCGGGACATAGAGCCGGGGATGGCTACACCTTC | CASSLGSGHRAGDGYTF
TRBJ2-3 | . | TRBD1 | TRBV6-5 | TGTGCCAGCAGTCCCAATCGGACAGGGACAGATACGCAGTATTTT | CASSPNRTGTDTQYF
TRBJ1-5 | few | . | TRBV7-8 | TGTGCCAGCAGCTTAGGAGGCCCAGGGAACAATCAGCCCCAGCATTTT | CASSLGGPGNNQPQHF
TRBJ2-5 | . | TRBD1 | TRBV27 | TGTGCCAGCAGCTTACAGGGGGCGGGGGAAGAGACCCAGTACTTC | CASSLQGAGEETQYF
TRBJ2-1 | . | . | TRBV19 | TGTGCCAGTAGTACTACGCTCTACAATGAGCAGTTCTTC | CASSTTLYNEQFF
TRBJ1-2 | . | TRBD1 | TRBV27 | TGTGCCAGCAGGAGGGCCGGGACAGGGGGCTCTGGCTACACCTTC | CASRRAGTGGSGYTF
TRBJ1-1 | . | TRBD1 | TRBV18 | TGTGCCAGCTCACCACCAGGGACAGGGGGCGCATTGGGGACTGAAGCTTTCTTT | CASSPPGTGGALGTEAFF
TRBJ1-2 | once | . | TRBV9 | TGTGCCAGCAGCGTATCTGACTCCTCGAGTGGCTACACCTTC | CASSVSDSSSGYTF